Sequencing of this TCR beta chain was carried out in a study of kidney transplant recipient with SARS-CoV-2 infection (dated by TCRdb to the early 2020s). In the paper's terms, the time point label means: pre-pandemic baseline sample and day 111 after first positive SARS-CoV-2 test. Regarding this clonotype: Its antigen is still unknown. It has no much larger one-base neighbor in the sample; base qualities were not kept.

Sequencing was carried out with an Illumina MiSeq. Profiling of the peripheral T cell repertoire targeted human TCRbeta genes. The authors' analysis ran thus. To account for variability over time, differences in clonotype abundance were tested using beta-binomial modelling. Expanded clonotypes were screened against the ImmuneCODE reference database of SARS-CoV-2-associated TCRs and mapped to viral genome regions. Further repertoire analyses covered TRBV gene usage, CDR3 length, CDR3 amino acid overlap between time points, clonotype abundance distributions and Jaccard similarity. The raw public data were reprocessed by TCRdb itself: fastp quality trimming at Q25, MiXCR clonotype calling, in-frame beta chains only. One record per CDR3 amino acid sequence lists the most common genes and DNA. The V and J calls, along with clone size, are taken from TCRdb and not from the paper's own processing. This sample gives under 250,000 distinct CDR3 sequences in total; 29% of them show up just once. Under 7.5% of the sample is taken by the ten largest.

The CDR3 measures 15 amino acids from cysteine to phenylalanine. Only CDR3 DNA remains: 45 bases, in frame from the first base. Germline trimming: 0 bases from V, 2 bases from J; junction bases outside gene matches: 2. From a lookup of the germline V gene, CDR1 and CDR2 are MNHNS and SASEGT. Rearrangement joined TRBV6-1 to TRBJ2-7; 9 bases in between match TRBD2. The sample here was a blood sample, taken at baseline and around day 110 from a kidney transplant recipient. The TCR originated in a male patient in his thirties who had COVID-19 and was a kidney transplant recipient. Following a transplant, some T lymphocytes may have been derived from the graft donor. The CDR3 amino acid sequence is: CASSEASGSPYEQYF. DNA sequence: TGTGCCAGCAGTGAAGCTAGCGGGAGCCCCTACGAGCAGTACTTC.